These 13 T cell receptor beta chains were sequenced from one sample in a study of regulatory T cells in long-lasting Graves disease. CDR3 regions were amplified by Arm-PCR using iRepertoire HTBI primers to build TCR beta libraries. From the multiplex PCR reads, TCRdb called clonotypes with MiXCR, one entry per CDR3 protein. The sample yields about 220,000 distinct CDR3 sequences, roughly a fifth seen once. As to time point: newly diagnosed GD, antithyroid drugs for less than 3 months. Following extraction of RNA from PBMCs, that RNA was used to make the TCR library. These data also featured in a second study, about T cells in Graves' hyperthyroidism and ophthalmopathy.

This specimen consisted of peripheral blood mononuclear cells (PBMCs), obtained at new diagnosis, from a patient treated with antithyroid drugs. These receptors all stem from a woman aged 30 to 39 with Graves disease.

Ten or more counts support this clonotype. This chain connects TRBV11-2 to TRBJ1-1; D is possibly TRBD1 (5 bases). The CDR3 runs 15 residues. CDR1 SGHAT and CDR2 FQNNGV come from the germline V gene. Trimming took 2 bases from V and 5 from J, leaving 15 bases between them. The CDR3 protein is CASSLPPGGVTEAFF. The CDR3 nucleotides read TGTGCCAGCAGCTTACCCCCCGGGGGGGTGACTGAAGCTTTCTTT.

This clonotype was detected many times. V usage is TRBV5-1 and J usage is TRBJ2-7, with 11 bases that match TRBD1. Germline values: CDR1 SGHRS, CDR2 YFSETQ. V lost 4 bases, J lost 5 bases, and 11 bases stayed unmatched. CDR3 length: 16 residues. The CDR3 DNA follows: TGCGCCAGCAGCACGGGACAGGGGGTAACGGAGGACGAGCAGTACTTC. Translating gives CASSTGQGVTEDEQYF.

Ten or more counts support this clonotype. The chain recombines TRBV11-1 with TRBJ2-7; 7 bases line up with TRBD2. V lost 0 bases to trimming and J lost 3 bases; unmatched junction nucleotides: 8. The CDR3 contains 16 residues. Germline CDR1 reads SGHAT; CDR2 reads FQDESV (reference sequence). CDR3 sequence (DNA): TGTGCCAGCAGCTTAGCCAGACTAGCATCCTTCTACGAGCAGTACTTC. Translation: CASSLARLASFYEQYF.

The table lists this clonotype with many counts. This rearrangement joins TRBV28 to TRBJ2-7; a weak D match, TRBD2 (5 bases). There are 15 residues in the CDR3. Germline CDR1 is MDHEN and CDR2 is SYDVKM. V was clipped by 4 bases and J by 1 base, with 14 bases between them. For the CDR3, the DNA is TGTGCCAGCAGTTCCCCCCCGAGGGCGTCCTACGAGCAGTACTTC. Protein: CASSSPPRASYEQYF.

As to this clonotype: Only one base separates this from a far larger clonotype, so it likely reflects a read error. The J gene is TRBJ2-5, the V gene TRBV12-3 or TRBV12-4, with 9 bases lining up with TRBD2. The CDR3 is 13 amino acids. The DNA of the CDR3 is TGTGCCAGCAGGTTAGCGGGAGAAGGAGAGCAGTACTTC. It yields the protein CASRLAGEGEQYF.

This clonotype occurred many times. V usage is TRBV18 and J usage is TRBJ2-5, with D tentatively TRBD2 (6 bases). This CDR3 spans 15 amino acids. Germline V gives CDR1 KGHSH, CDR2 LQKENI. The V end was cut by 3 bases, the J end by 5 bases, with 16 bases between. CDR3 sequence: CASSPSEGTGETQYF. CDR3 DNA: TGTGCCAGCTCACCCTCGGAGGGAACGGGCGAGACCCAGTACTTC. Combining the CDR3 with reference TRBV18 and TRBJ2-5 gives the whole variable domain NAGVMQNPRHLVRRRGQEARLRCSPMKGHSHVYWYRQLPEEGLKFMVYLQKENIIDESGMPKERFSAEFPKEGPSILRIQQVVRGDSAAYFCASSPSEGTGETQYFGPGTRLLVL.

The chain joins TRBV28 to TRBJ2-5; 16 bases align to TRBD2. The germline V gene has CDR1 MDHEN and CDR2 SYDVKM. The V and J ends lost 3 bases and 4 bases, in that order; junction bases with no gene match: 11. The CDR3 spans 19 residues. The CDR3 region has the DNA TGTGCCAGCAGTTTCATAACAGGGACTAGCGGGGGGGAACGAGAGACCCAGTACTTC. This sequence encodes CASSFITGTSGGERETQYF.

Comment on this clonotype: Being one base from a much bigger clone, this may be a read error. The rearrangement links TRBV28 to TRBJ2-1, with D perhaps matching TRBD1 (6 bases). V shed 8 bases and J shed 0 bases, with 14 bases lying between them. Germline CDR1 MDHEN, CDR2 SYDVKM. The CDR3 consists of 15 residues. CDR3 DNA: TGTGCCAGCTCCTCAGAGGGGGACTCCTACAATGAGCAGTTCTTC. Translated, it gives CASSSEGDSYNEQFF.

This clonotype was counted at least ten times. V usage is TRBV7-9 and J usage is TRBJ1-4; 12 bases fit TRBD1. CDR3 size: 16 residues. In germline, CDR1 is SEHNR, CDR2 FQNEAQ (reference sequence). Trimming took 5 bases from V and 7 from J; bases not matched to a gene: 8. CDR3 residues: CASSPPGTGGGEKLFF. In DNA, the CDR3 is TGTGCCAGCAGCCCCCCCGGGACAGGGGGCGGTGAAAAACTGTTTTTT.

This clonotype was recorded many times. The rearrangement links TRBV12-3 or TRBV12-4 to TRBJ2-2; a weak D match, TRBD2 (6 bases). The CDR3 is made up of 13 amino acids. V gave up 11 bases and J gave up 2 bases, with 12 bases separating them. CDR3: CAGGTSNTGELFF. In DNA, the CDR3 is TGTGCCGGGGGGACCTCCAACACCGGGGAGCTGTTTTTT.

Ten or more counts support this clonotype. The chain couples TRBV27 to TRBJ1-1, with D unclear. V lost 5 bases, J lost 6 bases, and 13 bases lay in between. This CDR3 is 13 amino acids long. CDR1 MNHEY and CDR2 SMNVEV come from the germline V gene (reference sequence). CDR3 residues: CASSVRERAEAFF. The CDR3 DNA is TGTGCCAGCAGTGTGAGGGAAAGGGCTGAAGCTTTCTTT.

This clonotype showed up many times. The rearrangement links TRBV7-9 to TRBJ1-4, with a possible D match to TRBD1 (5 bases). V gave up 3 bases and J gave up 0 bases, with 14 bases separating them. Germline CDR1 reads SEHNR; CDR2 reads FQNEAQ (reference sequence). CDR3 length: 17 residues. CDR3 loop: CASSFRQRNATNEKLFF. The CDR3 nucleotides are TGTGCCAGCAGCTTCAGACAGAGGAATGCAACTAATGAAAAACTGTTTTTT.

This clonotype was counted at least ten times. The chain carries TRBV19 and TRBJ1-1; the match to TRBD1 covers 7 bases. Looked up from germline, CDR1 is LNHDA and CDR2 is SQIVND (reference sequence). This CDR3 comprises 14 residues. V shed 7 bases, J shed 1 base, and the junction held 6 bases outside the gene matches. The CDR3 sequence: CASIADRANTEAFF. CDR3 DNA: TGTGCCAGTATTGCCGACAGGGCGAACACTGAAGCTTTCTTT.